Listed below are T cell receptor beta chains from one sample, sequenced in a study of blood T cell repertoires in COVID-19. Produced via immunoSEQ multiplex PCR; TCRdb's table is partial and in-frame only. The sample has about 56,000 clones, around 90% seen once. Sequencing was performed on peripheral blood. All receptors come from a middle-aged man with active COVID-19. Each CDR3 is given without its conserved first and last residue.

length,J,V,CDR3
15,TRBJ2-3,TRBV7-6,ASSRGLAGTTPRAQY
11,TRBJ2-3,TRBV2,ASSGFSGDTQY
12,TRBJ2-5,TRBV6-5,ASSMTSGQETQY
14,TRBJ2-5,TRBV5-8,ASRRSGTGRQETQY
11,TRBJ1-3,TRBV6-6,ASSRSSGNTIY
12,TRBJ2-1,TRBV24-1,ATSDFGSYNEQF
11,TRBJ2-2,TRBV25-1,ASSDRVTGELF
14,TRBJ1-2,TRBV4-1,ASSQEINAGALGYT
15,TRBJ2-3,TRBV5-6,ASSQGLAGGFTDTQY
13,TRBJ1-1,TRBV6-5,ASSRADRPSLEAF
11,TRBJ2-7,TRBV7-2,ASSMTITYEQY
11,TRBJ2-1,TRBV6-5,ASNPAGAREQF
10,TRBJ1-1,TRBV7-2,ASSRTGGEAF
15,TRBJ1-2,TRBV14,ASSRYLDGTGTHGYT
15,TRBJ2-1,TRBV6-2/TRBV6-3,ASSYTGGQGNYNEQF
13,TRBJ2-1,TRBV27,ASSLLAGNYNEQF
13,TRBJ1-5,TRBV2,ASSSSPGTNQPQH
14,TRBJ2-1,TRBV25-1,ASSSPRQPLRNEQF